This T cell receptor (beta chain) originates from a study of CD4+ T cells in melanoma (dated by TCRdb to 2021 to 2024). As for the study more broadly: Neoantigen-specific CD4+ T cells in human melanoma were investigated in the study.

Looking up the germline V gene yields CDR1 SGDLS and CDR2 YYNGEE. There are 14 amino acids in the CDR3, from cysteine to phenylalanine inclusive. Of all the DNA, just the CDR3 is kept, 42 bases in frame from base 1. V lost 3 bases and J lost 4 bases; the stretch between them is 13 bases long. This clone was seen just once. It has no known antigen specificity. No much larger clone exists at a distance of one base, and base qualities are not known. The donors were melanoma patients. Library method: the immunoSEQ multiplex PCR assay. Not all clones reach the TCRdb copy of this immuneACCESS table, which keeps in-frame sequences only. Checked studies attribute under half of the gap to unresolved V genes and leave the rest unexplained. The sample data list some 19,000 clones, and about 77% of these were observed just once. Together, the top ten hold roughly a tenth of the sample. The paper's findings and limits, for the study overall: The report described a correlation between neoantigen-specific CD4+ T cells and the function of CD8+ T cells, macrophages and B cells. Diverse differentiation states were reported to be shown by neoantigen-specific CD4+ T cells in melanoma.

This TCR was recovered from a human donor with melanoma. Rearrangement joined TRBV9 to TRBJ1-2; a weak D assignment points to TRBD1 (6 bases agree). The DNA sequence follows: TGTGCCAGCAGCGCGGATGGGGGGGCCTATGGCTACACCTTC. This yields the protein CASSADGGAYGYTF. Where the CDR3 stops, the reference TRBV9 and TRBJ1-2 genes take over; the full variable domain is DSGVTQTPKHLITATGQRVTLRCSPRSGDLSVYWYQQSLDQGLQFLIQYYNGEERAKGNILERFSAQQFPDLHSELNLSSLELGDSALYFCASSADGGAYGYTFGSGTRLTVV.